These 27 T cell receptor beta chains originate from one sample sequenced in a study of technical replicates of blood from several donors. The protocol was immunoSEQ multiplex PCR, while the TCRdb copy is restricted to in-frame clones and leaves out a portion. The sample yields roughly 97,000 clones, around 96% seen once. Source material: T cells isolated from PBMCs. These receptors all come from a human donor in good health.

CDR3 bases: TGTGCAGGCGACAGGGAGTACTTC. Translation: CAGDREYF. The chain combines TRBV6-5 with TRBJ2-7, with TRBD1 matching over 7 bases. The CDR3 totals 8 residues. Germline V CDR1 and CDR2: MNHEY, SVGAGI.

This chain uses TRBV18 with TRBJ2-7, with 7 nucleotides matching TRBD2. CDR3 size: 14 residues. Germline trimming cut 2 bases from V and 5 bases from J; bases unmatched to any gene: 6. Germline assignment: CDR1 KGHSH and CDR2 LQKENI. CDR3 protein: CASSPGGSFHEQYF. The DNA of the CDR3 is TGTGCCAGCTCACCAGGCGGGAGTTTCCACGAGCAGTACTTC.

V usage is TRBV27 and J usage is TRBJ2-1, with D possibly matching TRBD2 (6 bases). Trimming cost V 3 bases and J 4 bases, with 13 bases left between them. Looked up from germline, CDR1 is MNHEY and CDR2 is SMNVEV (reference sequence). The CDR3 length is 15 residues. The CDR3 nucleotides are TGTGCCAGCAGTTTTGCCGGGAGATCATACAATGAGCAGTTCTTC. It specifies CASSFAGRSYNEQFF.

The CDR3 DNA sequence: TGTGCCAGCAGTTACGATAGTCCGGGAGAGACCCAGTACTTC. It translates to CASSYDSPGETQYF. The gene calls are TRBV25-1 and TRBJ2-5; no clear D gene. CDR1 MGHDK and CDR2 SYGVNS come from the germline V gene. V shed 5 bases and J shed 4 bases, with 14 bases lying between them. The CDR3 loop spans 14 amino acids.

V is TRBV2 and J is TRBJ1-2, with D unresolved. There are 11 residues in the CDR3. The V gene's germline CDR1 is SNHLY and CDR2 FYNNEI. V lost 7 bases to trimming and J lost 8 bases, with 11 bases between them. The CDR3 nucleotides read TGTGCCAGCACTAGGATTCAAGGCTACACCTTC. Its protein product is CASTRIQGYTF. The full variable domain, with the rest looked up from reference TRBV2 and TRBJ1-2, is EPEVTQTPSHQVTQMGQEVILRCVPISNHLYFYWYRQILGQKVEFLVSFYNNEISEKSEIFDDQFSVERPDGSNFTLKIRSTKLEDSAMYFCASTRIQGYTFGSGTRLTVV.

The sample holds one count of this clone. The CDR3 loop reads CASSLGTGGEQYF. The CDR3 coding sequence is TGTGCCAGCAGCTTAGGGACAGGGGGCGAGCAGTACTTC. This chain connects TRBV7-3 to TRBJ2-7, with 11 positions matching TRBD1. Germline CDR1 is SGHTA and CDR2 is FQGTGA. CDR3 length: 13 residues. J was trimmed by 6 bases and V by 2 bases; bases with no gene match: 0.

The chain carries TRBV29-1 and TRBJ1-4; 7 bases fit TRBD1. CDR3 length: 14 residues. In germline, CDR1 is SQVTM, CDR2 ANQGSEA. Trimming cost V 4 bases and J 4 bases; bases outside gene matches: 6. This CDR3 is CSVVRGTDNEKLFF. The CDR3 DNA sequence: TGCAGCGTTGTAAGGGGGACAGATAATGAAAAACTGTTTTTT.

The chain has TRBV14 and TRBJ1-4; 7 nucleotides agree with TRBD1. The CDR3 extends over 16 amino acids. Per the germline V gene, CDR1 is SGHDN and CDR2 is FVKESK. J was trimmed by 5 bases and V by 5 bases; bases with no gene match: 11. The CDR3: CASSEVSGTENEKLFF. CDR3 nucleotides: TGTGCCAGCAGCGAAGTCTCCGGGACAGAGAATGAAAAACTGTTTTTT. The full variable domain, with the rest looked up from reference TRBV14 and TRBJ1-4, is EAGVTQFPSHSVIEKGQTVTLRCDPISGHDNLYWYRRVMGKEIKFLLHFVKESKQDESGMPNNRFLAERTGGTYSTLKVQPAELEDSGVYFCASSEVSGTENEKLFFGSGTQLSVL.

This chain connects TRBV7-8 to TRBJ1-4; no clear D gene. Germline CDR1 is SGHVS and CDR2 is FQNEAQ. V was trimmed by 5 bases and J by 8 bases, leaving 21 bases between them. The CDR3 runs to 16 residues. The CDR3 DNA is TGTGCCAGCAGCGAACCTCGGACGGAATCTAGCGAAAAACTGTTTTTT. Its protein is CASSEPRTESSEKLFF.

The CDR3: CASSEGVRSNQPQHF. CDR3 in DNA: TGTGCCAGCAGCGAAGGGGTGCGGAGCAATCAGCCCCAGCATTTT. The chain joins TRBV7-2 to TRBJ1-5, with D perhaps matching TRBD1 (5 bases). CDR1 SGHTA and CDR2 FQGNSA come from the germline V gene. V gave up 5 bases and J gave up 1 base, with 12 bases separating them. This CDR3 comprises 15 residues.

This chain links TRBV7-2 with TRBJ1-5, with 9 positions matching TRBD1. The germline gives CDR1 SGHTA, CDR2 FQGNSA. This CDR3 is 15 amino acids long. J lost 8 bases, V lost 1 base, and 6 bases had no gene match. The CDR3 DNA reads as TGTGCCAGCAGCTTAGAGGGACAGGGTATTGAGCCCCAGCATTTT. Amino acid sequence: CASSLEGQGIEPQHF.

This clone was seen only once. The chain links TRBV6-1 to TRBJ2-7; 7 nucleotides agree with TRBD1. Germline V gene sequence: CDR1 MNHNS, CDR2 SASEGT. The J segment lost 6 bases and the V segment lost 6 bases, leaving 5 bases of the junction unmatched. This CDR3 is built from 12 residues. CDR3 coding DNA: TGTGCCAGCAGAGAGGGGGCGCGCGAGCAGTACTTC. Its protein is CASREGAREQYF.

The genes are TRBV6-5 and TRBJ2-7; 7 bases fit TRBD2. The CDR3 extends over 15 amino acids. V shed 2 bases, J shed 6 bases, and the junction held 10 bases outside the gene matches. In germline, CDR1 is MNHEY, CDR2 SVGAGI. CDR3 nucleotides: TGTGCCAGCAGTTACGGTACTAGCGCCCACCTCGAGCAGTACTTC. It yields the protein CASSYGTSAHLEQYF.

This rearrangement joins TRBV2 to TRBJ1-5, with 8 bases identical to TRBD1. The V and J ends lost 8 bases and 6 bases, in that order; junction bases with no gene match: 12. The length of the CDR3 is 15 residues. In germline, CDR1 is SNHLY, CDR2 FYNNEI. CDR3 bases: TGTGCCAGCGGCTCATACGCAGGGGGCTTTCAGCCCCAGCATTTT. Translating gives CASGSYAGGFQPQHF. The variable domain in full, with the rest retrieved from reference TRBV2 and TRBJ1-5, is EPEVTQTPSHQVTQMGQEVILRCVPISNHLYFYWYRQILGQKVEFLVSFYNNEISEKSEIFDDQFSVERPDGSNFTLKIRSTKLEDSAMYFCASGSYAGGFQPQHFGDGTRLSIL.

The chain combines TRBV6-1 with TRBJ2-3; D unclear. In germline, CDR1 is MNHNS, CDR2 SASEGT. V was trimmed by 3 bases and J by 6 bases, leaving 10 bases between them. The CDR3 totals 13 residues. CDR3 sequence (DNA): TGTGCCAGCAGTGATTGGTCAGTGGATACGCAGTATTTT. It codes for CASSDWSVDTQYF.

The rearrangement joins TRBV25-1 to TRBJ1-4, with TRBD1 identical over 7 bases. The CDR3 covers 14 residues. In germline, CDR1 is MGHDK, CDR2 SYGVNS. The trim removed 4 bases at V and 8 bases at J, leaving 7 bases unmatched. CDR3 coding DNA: TGTGCCAGCAGTGGCGACAGGGAAGTCGAAAAACTGTTTTTT. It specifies CASSGDREVEKLFF.

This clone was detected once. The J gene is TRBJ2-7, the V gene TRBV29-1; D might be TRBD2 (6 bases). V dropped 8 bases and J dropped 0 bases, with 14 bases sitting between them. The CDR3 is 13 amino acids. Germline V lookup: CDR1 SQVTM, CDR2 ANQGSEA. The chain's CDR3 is CSFWGGDSYEQYF. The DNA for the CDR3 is TGCAGCTTCTGGGGCGGGGACTCCTACGAGCAGTACTTC.

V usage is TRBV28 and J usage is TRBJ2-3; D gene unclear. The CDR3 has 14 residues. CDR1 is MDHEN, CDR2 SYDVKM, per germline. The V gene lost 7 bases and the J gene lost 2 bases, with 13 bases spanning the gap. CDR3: CASNQLPITDTQYF. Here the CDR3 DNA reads TGTGCCAGCAACCAACTCCCCATCACAGATACGCAGTATTTT.

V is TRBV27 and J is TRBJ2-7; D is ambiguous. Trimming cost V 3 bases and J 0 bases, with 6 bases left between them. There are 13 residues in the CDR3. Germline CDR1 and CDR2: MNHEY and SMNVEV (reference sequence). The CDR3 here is CASSLQRSYEQYF. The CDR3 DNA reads TGTGCCAGCAGTTTGCAGCGCTCCTACGAGCAGTACTTC.

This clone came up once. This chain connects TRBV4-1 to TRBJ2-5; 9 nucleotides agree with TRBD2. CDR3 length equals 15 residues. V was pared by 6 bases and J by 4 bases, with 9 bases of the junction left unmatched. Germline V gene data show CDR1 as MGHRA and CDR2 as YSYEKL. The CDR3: CASSTGSGSGETQYF. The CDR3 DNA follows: TGCGCCAGCAGTACGGGTAGCGGGAGCGGAGAGACCCAGTACTTC.

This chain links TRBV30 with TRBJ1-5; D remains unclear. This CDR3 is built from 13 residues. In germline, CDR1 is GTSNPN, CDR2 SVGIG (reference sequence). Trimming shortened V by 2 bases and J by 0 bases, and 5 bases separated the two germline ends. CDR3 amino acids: CAWSSDSNQPQHF. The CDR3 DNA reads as TGTGCCTGGAGTTCAGATAGCAATCAGCCCCAGCATTTT.

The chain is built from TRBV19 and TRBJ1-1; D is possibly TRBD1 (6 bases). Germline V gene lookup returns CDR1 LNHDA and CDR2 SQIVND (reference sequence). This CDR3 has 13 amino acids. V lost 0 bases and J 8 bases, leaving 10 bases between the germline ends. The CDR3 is CASSIDAQGEAFF. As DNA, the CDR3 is TGTGCCAGTAGTATAGACGCCCAGGGGGAAGCTTTCTTT.

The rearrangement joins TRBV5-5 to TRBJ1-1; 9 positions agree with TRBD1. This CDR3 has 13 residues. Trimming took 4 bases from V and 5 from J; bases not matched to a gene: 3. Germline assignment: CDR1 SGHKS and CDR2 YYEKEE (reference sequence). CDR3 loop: CASSPGTGTEAFF. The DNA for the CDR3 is TGTGCCAGCAGCCCGGGGACAGGGACTGAAGCTTTCTTT.

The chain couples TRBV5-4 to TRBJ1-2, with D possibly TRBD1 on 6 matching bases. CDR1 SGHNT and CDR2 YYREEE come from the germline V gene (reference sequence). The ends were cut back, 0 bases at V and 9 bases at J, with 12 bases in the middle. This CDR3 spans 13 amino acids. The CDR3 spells CASSLDRDRSYTF. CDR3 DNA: TGTGCCAGCAGCTTGGACAGGGACCGTAGCTACACCTTC.

CDR3 in DNA: TGTGCCAGCAGTTCATTAGCGGGAGGAAGAACCTACGAGCAGTACTTC. Its protein is CASSSLAGGRTYEQYF. The V gene is TRBV6-6, the J gene TRBJ2-7, with TRBD2 matching over 10 bases. V dropped 4 bases and J dropped 2; count of bases not matched to a gene: 8. Germline CDR1 MNHNY, CDR2 SVGAGI (reference sequence). This CDR3 contains 16 residues.

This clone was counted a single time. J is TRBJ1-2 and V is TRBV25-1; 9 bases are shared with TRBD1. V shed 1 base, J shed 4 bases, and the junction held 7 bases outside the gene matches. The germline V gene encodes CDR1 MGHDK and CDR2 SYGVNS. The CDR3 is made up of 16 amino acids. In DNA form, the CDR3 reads TGTGCCAGCAGTGAATGGGGGACAGGGTCTCCCTATGGCTACACCTTC. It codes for CASSEWGTGSPYGYTF.

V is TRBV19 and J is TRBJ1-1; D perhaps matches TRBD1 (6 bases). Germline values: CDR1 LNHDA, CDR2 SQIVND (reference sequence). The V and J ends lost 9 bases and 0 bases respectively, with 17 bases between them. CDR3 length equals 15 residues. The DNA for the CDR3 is TGTGCCAGCAATACTCGGGGGGGCATGAACACTGAAGCTTTCTTT. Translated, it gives CASNTRGGMNTEAFF.